These T cell receptor beta chains were read from a single sample in a study of blood T cell repertoires in COVID-19. Generated by immunoSEQ multiplex PCR, the TCRdb table keeps only in-frame clones and is missing some. The repertoire holds about 170,000 clones, with almost 85% as singletons. Sequencing was performed on peripheral blood. The receptors were gathered from a woman over 75 with acute or convalescent COVID-19. The CDR3 runs from the conserved cysteine through the conserved F or W. Clone size is stated in some rows and not others, as once, few, many or a class when expanded.

j_gene	v_gene	abundance	CDR3aa
TRBJ1-2	TRBV12-3/TRBV12-4	.	CASSLDRAGGYTF
TRBJ1-1	TRBV19	.	CASSIDPTDREAFF
TRBJ1-6	TRBV15	.	CATSREQGIISPLHF
TRBJ2-7	TRBV4-3	.	CASSRNLGDRSEQYF
TRBJ1-2	TRBV6-5	.	CASSYGRSNYGYTF
TRBJ1-1	TRBV15	few	CATSRDLRGTSTEAFF
TRBJ1-5	TRBV30	.	CAWSVRGGVNQPQHF
TRBJ2-1	TRBV5-1	.	CASSLFLSRYNEQFF
TRBJ1-2	TRBV19	.	CASKPPGQGILTF
TRBJ1-1	TRBV29-1	.	CSAHSGSTGAEAFF
TRBJ2-5	TRBV7-9	.	CASTPPQGREQQETQYF
TRBJ2-2	TRBV3-1/TRBV3-2	.	CASSQDSGLAGVRAGELFF